Detailed here is one TCR beta chain. This may be a read error, as it is one base from a much larger clone. This entry comes from a study of metastatic and nonmetastatic thyroid tumors. Study at large: Blood and tumor or nodule tissue repertoires from malignant and benign thyroid patients were compared.

The CDR3 covers 16 residues. In germline, CDR1 is LGHNT, CDR2 FRNRAP. MiXCR re-clonotyped the PCR reads for TCRdb. The table includes 25,000 to 35,000 clones, approximately 15% detected once. Nobody among the patients had been given any treatment before thyroid surgery. V is TRBV12-5 and J is TRBJ1-5, with D hard to call. This TCR derives from a female donor with papillary thyroid cancer or a benign thyroid nodule (not recorded which). Some clones in this sample may be carry-over from other donors' samples. The source material was blood. CDR3 amino acids: CASSLVGSVFNQPQHF. The CDR3 coding sequence is TGTGCTAGTAGTTTGGTAGGTTCGGTCTTCAATCAGCCCCAGCATTTT.